The clone carrying this T cell receptor beta chain was observed a few times. Template switching added a universal primer binding site, and final cDNA carried unique molecular identifiers. TCRdb called the 5' RACE reads again in MiXCR, with one record for every CDR3 protein. The sample records 400,000 to 500,000 distinct CDR3 sequences, about 13% being singletons. Healthy Caucasians made up all donors. The germline gives CDR1 MNHEY, CDR2 SVGAGI. The CDR3 covers 16 residues. The J segment lost 2 bases and the V segment lost 0 bases, leaving 6 bases of the junction unmatched. This sample is drawn from a study of identical twins. The data also belong to a second study, concerning yellow fever vaccine responses in identical twins.

The rearrangement uses TRBV6-5 and TRBJ2-7; TRBD2 agrees at 8 bases. The sample comprised CD4+ T cells sorted from blood. This clonotype was sampled from a woman between 18 and 29 years old in good health. The CDR3 bases are TGTGCCAGCAGTTACTCGACCCCGGGAGGGACCTACGAGCAGTACTTC. Translating it yields CASSYSTPGGTYEQYF.